Below, 26 T cell receptor beta chains from the same sample are listed, as sequenced in a study of T cell responses to AZD1222 COVID-19 vaccine (dated by TCRdb to about 2021). The intended sense of this specimen's time point label: baseline before first vaccination. The library was obtained by the immunoSEQ multiplex PCR assay. The source is immuneACCESS, and TCRdb retained only in-frame sequences with V and J called. Part of the clones is not carried over; for the studies checked, unresolved V genes explain less than half of this, and the remainder is unexplained. In all, the sample holds approximately 80,000 clones, and 80% to 90% of those were seen once. 30% to 35% of the sample rests with the top ten. Sequenced here: peripheral blood, sampled on day 0 of AZD1222 vaccination. These receptor sequences come from an adult in good health.

In DNA form, the CDR3 reads TGCGCCAGCAGCGCGGGACAGGGTTTGCCAGATACGCAGTATTTT. It yields the protein CASSAGQGLPDTQYF. The chain recombines TRBV5-1 with TRBJ2-3; the match to TRBD1 covers 9 bases. From germline, CDR1 is SGHRS and CDR2 YFSETQ. The CDR3 loop spans 15 amino acids. The J segment lost 4 bases and the V segment lost 4 bases, leaving 7 bases of the junction unmatched.

The chain uses TRBV6-5 and TRBJ2-3, with 7 bases aligning to TRBD1. The V segment lost 6 bases and the J segment 4 bases; nucleotides outside the gene matches: 10. CDR1 is MNHEY and CDR2 is SVGAGI in the germline V gene. The CDR3 is made up of 15 amino acids. CDR3 sequence (DNA): TGTGCCAGCAGCGAGACAGGGTCAAGGGCAGATACGCAGTATTTT. Residues: CASSETGSRADTQYF.

J is TRBJ2-7 and V is TRBV6-1; 13 bases are a match to TRBD2. The CDR3 covers 16 residues. V trimming: 3 bases; J trimming: 4 bases; junction bases outside the gene matches: 6. Germline-derived CDR1 and CDR2 are MNHNS and SASEGT. Here the CDR3 DNA reads TGTGCCAGCAGTGAGCAAGGGACTAGCGGGGTATACGAGCAGTACTTC. It yields the protein CASSEQGTSGVYEQYF.

This clone was counted only a few times. CDR3 region: CASSEVKGGGYTF. As DNA, the CDR3 is TGCGCCAGCAGTGAGGTGAAGGGAGGTGGCTACACCTTC. The V and J genes are TRBV10-1 and TRBJ1-2; D gene uncertain. CDR1 is WNHNN and CDR2 is SYGVQD in the germline V gene (reference sequence). V was pared by 2 bases and J by 7 bases, with 11 bases between. This CDR3 region has 13 residues.

In its sample, this clone was seen once. This chain connects TRBV5-1 to TRBJ2-7, with 14 bases identical to TRBD2. Trimming took 4 bases from V and 7 from J; bases not matched to a gene: 7. CDR3 length: 15 residues. The germline gives CDR1 SGHRS, CDR2 YFSETQ. CDR3: CASSPGLAGVWEQYF. CDR3 DNA sequence: TGCGCCAGCAGCCCGGGACTAGCGGGAGTCTGGGAGCAGTACTTC.

The J gene is TRBJ1-2, the V gene TRBV5-1; D gene unclear. The V end was cut by 1 base, the J end by 8 bases, with 21 bases between. CDR3 length: 16 residues. Germline CDR1 and CDR2: SGHRS and YFSETQ. The chain's CDR3 is CASSLYTGIRSRGYTF. The CDR3 nucleotides are TGCGCCAGCAGCTTGTATACGGGGATCCGGTCTCGGGGCTACACCTTC. Supplemented by reference TRBV5-1 and TRBJ1-2, the full variable domain reads KAGVTQTPRYLIKTRGQQVTLSCSPISGHRSVSWYQQTPGQGLQFLFEYFSETQRNKGNFPGRFSGRQFSNSRSEMNVSTLELGDSALYLCASSLYTGIRSRGYTFGSGTRLTVV.

This clone occurred once. The V and J genes are TRBV24-1 and TRBJ2-5; maybe TRBD1 (5 bases). V was clipped by 3 bases and J by 2 bases, with 15 bases between them. This CDR3 is 16 amino acids long. The germline gives CDR1 KGHDR, CDR2 SFDVKD. CDR3: CATSDPRIRQQETQYF. CDR3 nucleotides: TGTGCCACCAGTGATCCCCGAATTAGACAGCAAGAGACCCAGTACTTC.

This chain joins TRBV6-2 or TRBV6-3 and TRBJ2-7, with D perhaps TRBD1 (6 bases). The CDR3 is 16 residues long. Trimming removed 5 bases at V and 2 bases at J, with 19 bases between. Germline V lookup: CDR1 MNHEY, CDR2 SVGEGT. The CDR3 reads CASSPAVWGRTYEQYF. The CDR3 region has the DNA TGTGCCAGCAGTCCCGCGGTTTGGGGGCGGACCTACGAGCAGTACTTC.

This clone occurred once. The J gene is TRBJ2-7, the V gene TRBV19, with a tentative D call TRBD1 (5 bases). With 3 bases removed from V and 3 bases from J, the gap between germline ends came to 9 bases. CDR1 is LNHDA, CDR2 SQIVND, per germline (reference sequence). The CDR3 runs to 13 residues. Here the CDR3 reads CASSIRAHYEQYF. The CDR3 coding sequence is TGTGCCAGTAGTATCAGGGCCCACTACGAGCAGTACTTC.

This clone has only one observation. The same CDR3 also results from other DNA sequences found in this sample. This sequence joins TRBV3-1 (or the pseudogene TRBV3-2) and TRBJ2-5; no firm D call. Germline V lookup: CDR1 LGHDT, CDR2 YNNKEL (reference sequence). The CDR3 loop spans 12 amino acids. V was cut by 4 bases and J by 4 bases, with 7 bases left in between. CDR3 loop: CASSPLGETQYF. In DNA, the CDR3 is TGTGCCAGCAGCCCCCTGGGAGAGACCCAGTACTTC.

The DNA for the CDR3 is TGTGCCAGCACCTGGACAGGGGTCCCCTACAATGAGCAGTTCTTC. This gives the protein CASTWTGVPYNEQFF. The V gene is TRBV27, the J gene TRBJ2-1, with 9 bases that match TRBD1. Germline CDR1 reads MNHEY; CDR2 reads SMNVEV (reference sequence). The length of the CDR3 is 15 residues. The V segment lost 7 bases and the J segment 2 bases; nucleotides outside the gene matches: 6.

This chain links TRBV24-1 with TRBJ2-5; 7 bases fit TRBD2. The V and J ends lost 0 bases and 3 bases, in that order; junction bases with no gene match: 3. Per germline, CDR1 KGHDR and CDR2 SFDVKD. This CDR3 contains 15 residues. The CDR3, as DNA: TGTGCCACCAGTGATTTGCGGGCGGGGGAAGAGACCCAGTACTTC. Translating gives CATSDLRAGEETQYF.

The rearrangement links TRBV7-6 to TRBJ1-6, with D unclear. The CDR3 is made up of 13 amino acids. The V and J ends lost 5 bases and 8 bases respectively, with 10 bases between them. Per germline, CDR1 SGHVS and CDR2 FNYEAQ. In DNA, the CDR3 is TGTGCCAGCAGCCGCCTCACCGATTCACCCCTCCACTTT. Protein: CASSRLTDSPLHF.

The V and J genes are TRBV7-2 and TRBJ2-7; D gene ambiguous. The V end was cut by 3 bases, the J end by 5 bases, with 5 bases between. The CDR3 is 11 amino acids. Germline assignment: CDR1 SGHTA and CDR2 FQGNSA. The CDR3: CASSFMNEQYF. Written as DNA, the CDR3 is TGTGCCAGCAGCTTTATGAACGAGCAGTACTTC.

The rearrangement joins TRBV19 to TRBJ2-7, with D possibly matching TRBD2 (6 bases). The CDR3 length is 15 residues. Trimming cost V 5 bases and J 0 bases, with 14 bases left between them. Germline loops: CDR1 LNHDA, CDR2 SQIVND (reference sequence). CDR3 nucleotide sequence: TGTGCCAGTAGTGCAAGGAGGGCGAGCTCCTACGAGCAGTACTTC. Its protein product is CASSARRASSYEQYF.

This chain joins TRBV28 and TRBJ1-1; D is ambiguous. Trimming pared 5 bases from V and 2 bases from J, leaving 15 bases between. This CDR3 has 15 amino acids. The germline V gene has CDR1 MDHEN and CDR2 SYDVKM. CDR3 protein: CASSPPGHRNTEAFF. CDR3 nucleotide sequence: TGTGCCAGCAGTCCCCCAGGCCACCGTAACACTGAAGCTTTCTTT.

The V and J genes are TRBV7-9 and TRBJ2-7; D perhaps matches TRBD1 (7 bases). Germline V gives CDR1 SEHNR, CDR2 FQNEAQ (reference sequence). V was shortened by 5 bases and J by 5 bases, with 13 bases between the two germline ends. The length of the CDR3 is 13 residues. For the CDR3, the DNA is TGTGCCAGCAGCCGGACAGGCGGGAACGAGCAGTACTTC. Residues: CASSRTGGNEQYF.

The rearrangement uses TRBV7-2 and TRBJ1-5; D call uncertain. CDR1 and CDR2 from the germline V gene are SGHTA and FQGNSA. Trimming removed 1 base at V and 11 bases at J, with 15 bases between. The CDR3 contains 14 residues. CDR3 nucleotide sequence: TGTGCCAGCAGCTTAGTCGCTCGGGGTGGGACCCAGCATTTT. Translating gives CASSLVARGGTQHF.

This chain connects TRBV28 to TRBJ2-3; perhaps TRBD1 as D (7 bases). CDR3 length: 16 residues. The germline V gene encodes CDR1 MDHEN and CDR2 SYDVKM. Deletions cut 4 bases from V and 2 bases from J, with 16 bases between. The CDR3 loop reads CASSSWRGLLTDTQYF. CDR3 in DNA: TGTGCCAGCAGTTCCTGGAGGGGGCTACTCACAGATACGCAGTATTTT.

V and J are TRBV5-1 and TRBJ1-2; maybe TRBD1 (5 bases). Trimming stripped 0 bases from V and 7 bases from J, with 13 bases between. The CDR3 consists of 14 residues. Germline V CDR1 and CDR2: SGHRS, YFSETQ. CDR3 sequence (DNA): TGCGCCAGCAGCTTGGCGGCAGGGACTCTTGGCTACACCTTC. Protein product: CASSLAAGTLGYTF.

The chain employs TRBV12-3 or TRBV12-4 and TRBJ1-4, with D hard to call. Trimming cost V 3 bases and J 8 bases, with 7 bases left between them. The CDR3 extends over 12 amino acids. The CDR3 spells CASSFNGEKLFF. CDR3 in DNA: TGTGCCAGCAGTTTCAATGGGGAAAAACTGTTTTTT.

This clone was seen once. An end of the junction does not agree with germline; a read error may underlie this. The chain links TRBV2 to TRBJ2-3, with TRBD1 matching over 9 bases. CDR3 length: 16 residues. Germline CDR1 is SNHLY and CDR2 is FYNNEI. CDR3 amino acids: CASSNRGRPSTHTQYF. For the CDR3, the DNA is TGTGCCAGCAGTAACAGGGGGCGACCTTCCACACATACGCAGTATTTT. Using reference TRBV2 and TRBJ2-3 for the parts outside the CDR3, the full variable domain is EPEVTQTPSHQVTQMGQEVILRCVPISNHLYFYWYRQILGQKVEFLVSFYNNEISEKSEIFDDQFSVERPDGSNFTLKIRSTKLEDSAMYFCASSNRGRPSTHTQYFGPGTRLTVL.

This chain connects TRBV2 to TRBJ2-3; no reliable D call. This CDR3 spans 10 amino acids. CDR1 and CDR2 (germline): SNHLY, FYNNEI. V dropped 8 bases and J dropped 2 bases, with 2 bases sitting between them. CDR3 sequence: CASSTDTQYF. The DNA of the CDR3 is TGTGCCAGCTCCACAGATACGCAGTATTTT.

The rearrangement joins TRBV6-2 or TRBV6-3 to TRBJ2-7; D could derive from TRBD1 or TRBD2 (6 bases each). V shed 5 bases and J shed 5 bases, with 16 bases lying between them. The CDR3 totals 14 residues. Germline V gene lookup returns CDR1 MNHEY and CDR2 SVGEGT. The CDR3 DNA reads as TGTGCCAGCAGTCCCCCGGGGGCCCAGGACGAGCAGTACTTC. Translating gives CASSPPGAQDEQYF.

This clone came up once. V usage is TRBV5-4 and J usage is TRBJ2-5; D gene uncertain. Germline CDR1 reads SGHNT; CDR2 reads YYREEE (reference sequence). This CDR3 is 12 amino acids long. V lost 1 base and J lost 2, with 3 bases in between. The CDR3 region has the DNA TGTGCCAGCAGCTTGCCGCAAGAGACCCAGTACTTC. Its protein product is CASSLPQETQYF.

The CDR3 region has the DNA TGTGCCAGCAACCCTCAGCTTGGGACAGACTACGAGCAGTACTTC. Translation: CASNPQLGTDYEQYF. The chain has TRBV28 and TRBJ2-7; TRBD1 agrees at 7 bases. CDR3 length equals 15 residues. In germline, CDR1 is MDHEN, CDR2 SYDVKM. J lost 3 bases, V lost 7 bases, and 12 bases had no gene match.